One sample yielded the 15 T cell receptor beta chains listed below, sequenced in a study of tumor-infiltrating lymphocytes in primary liver carcinoma. Germline DNA was extracted too, while blood RNA derived from unsorted whole blood. A primer matching the constant region was used to make TCR beta cDNA from approximately 500 ng of total RNA. Sequencing libraries for TCR beta derived from three nested multiplex PCR rounds that used slightly modified ARM-PCR. PCR rounds one and two used TRBV1-TRBV30 forward primers with a C-beta reverse primer for around 11 cycles each. TCRdb redid the calling of the multiplex PCR reads with MiXCR, one entry per CDR3 protein. The sample has roughly 330,000 distinct CDR3 sequences, about 65% seen once. What was sequenced was peripheral blood. These receptors all come from a man aged 35 to 55 with primary liver carcinoma and hepatitis B virus infection.

This clonotype came up many times. The chain is built from TRBV6-5 and TRBJ2-7, with a tentative D call TRBD2 (6 bases). The V and J ends lost 3 bases and 1 base respectively, with 10 bases between them. Germline V gene lookup returns CDR1 MNHEY and CDR2 SVGAGI. The CDR3 totals 14 residues. The CDR3 loop is CASSYASESYEQYF. CDR3 DNA: TGTGCCAGCAGTTATGCTAGCGAATCCTACGAGCAGTACTTC.

There are many counts of this clonotype. The V and J genes are TRBV11-2 and TRBJ2-7, with 16 bases matching TRBD2. The CDR3 contains 21 residues. CDR1 is SGHAT, CDR2 FQNNGV, per germline. V lost 4 bases, J lost 4 bases, and 19 bases stayed unmatched. CDR3 sequence reads: CASSSNRATTGTSGRGYEQYF. DNA for the CDR3: TGTGCCAGCAGCTCAAATAGAGCTACGACCGGGACTAGCGGGAGGGGTTACGAGCAGTACTTC.

The V gene is TRBV5-1, the J gene TRBJ2-4, with a tentative D call TRBD2 (5 bases). This CDR3 spans 15 amino acids. Germline CDR1 reads SGHRS; CDR2 reads YFSETQ. The germline V and J ends were trimmed by 0 bases and 7 bases, with 14 bases remaining between them. Here the CDR3 reads CASSLARTGDNIQYF. The CDR3 DNA follows: TGCGCCAGCAGCTTGGCGCGGACTGGAGATAACATTCAGTACTTC.

In the case of this clonotype: The CDR3 carries no conserved terminal phenylalanine or tryptophan, so it likely arises from a read error. J is TRBJ1-2 and V is TRBV6-1; D gene uncertain. Germline CDR1 MNHNS, CDR2 SASEGT. The CDR3 covers 12 residues. V was cut by 7 bases and J by 8 bases, with 14 bases left in between. The DNA for the CDR3 is TGTGCCAGCAACTCCGGGGTAGACGGCTACACCTTG. Its translation: CASNSGVDGYTL.

This clonotype was found many times. The chain has TRBV12-3 or TRBV12-4 and TRBJ2-3; tentative D call: TRBD2 (6 bases). With 6 bases removed from V and 3 bases from J, the gap between germline ends came to 16 bases. The CDR3 spans 15 residues. CDR3: CASSPVSGITDTQYF. CDR3 sequence (DNA): TGTGCCAGCAGCCCCGTTAGCGGAATAACAGATACGCAGTATTTT.

The chain links TRBV29-1 to TRBJ2-3; TRBD1 agrees at 10 bases. Per germline, CDR1 SQVTM and CDR2 ANQGSEA. V lost 3 bases, J lost 3 bases, and 6 bases stayed unmatched. This CDR3 contains 15 residues. The CDR3 loop reads CSVELRDRGTDTQYF. The CDR3 DNA reads TGCAGCGTTGAGTTGCGGGACAGGGGAACAGATACGCAGTATTTT.

A word on this clonotype: The conserved phenylalanine or tryptophan normally closing the CDR3 is absent here, so this likely arose from a read error. The chain recombines TRBV11-2 with TRBJ2-3; 7 nucleotides agree with TRBD1. This CDR3 spans 13 amino acids. The V gene end was trimmed by 2 bases and the J gene end by 4 bases; junction bases not matched to a gene: 0. Germline assignment: CDR1 SGHAT and CDR2 FQNNGV. The CDR3 protein is CASSLTGADTQYS. CDR3 sequence (DNA): TGTGCCAGCAGCTTAACAGGGGCAGATACGCAGTATTCT.

Regarding this clonotype: Given a much more abundant clone one base away, this may be a read error. CDR3 sequence reads: CASSQLLTGLASETQYF. The CDR3 DNA reads TGTGCCAGCAGCCAACTATTGACAGGACTAGCATCAGAGACCCAGTACTTC. This chain links TRBV14 with TRBJ2-5; TRBD2 agrees at 8 bases. Germline V gene lookup returns CDR1 SGHDN and CDR2 FVKESK. Trimming at V came to 2 bases and at J to 4 bases, leaving 12 bases not matched to a gene. This CDR3 comprises 17 residues.

Of note for this clonotype: This clone may be a read error of a much larger clone one base away. This rearrangement joins TRBV29-1 to TRBJ2-3; tentative D call: TRBD1 (5 bases). CDR3 length: 17 residues. Germline V gene data show CDR1 as SQVTM and CDR2 as ANQGSEA. Trimming took off 0 bases at V and 0 bases at J, with 16 bases between the two ends. The DNA for the CDR3 is TGCAGCGTTGAAGATCTTGTAGGGGTCCTAAGCACAGATACGCAGTATTTT. It encodes CSVEDLVGVLSTDTQYF.

With regard to this clonotype: A much larger clone is a single base away; this may be a read error. The chain uses TRBV4-1 and TRBJ1-2; TRBD1 matches at 7 bases. This CDR3 has 15 residues. Germline trimming cut 5 bases from V and 8 bases from J; bases unmatched to any gene: 14. The germline gives CDR1 MGHRA, CDR2 YSYEKL. CDR3 residues: CASSTPREGARGYTF. CDR3 nucleotide sequence: TGCGCCAGCAGCACTCCCCGGGAGGGGGCACGCGGCTACACCTTC.

Worth noting for this clonotype: A much more abundant neighbour one base away suggests this may be a read error. The rearrangement joins TRBV10-3 to TRBJ2-2; 11 bases are shared with TRBD1. V shed 7 bases, J shed 4 bases, and the junction held 5 bases outside the gene matches. The CDR3 consists of 15 residues. Germline V gene sequence: CDR1 ENHRY, CDR2 SYGVKD. In DNA, the CDR3 is TGTGCCATCAATGAAGGGACAGGGGGCACCGGGGAGCTGTTTTTT. Translated, it gives CAINEGTGGTGELFF.

This sequence joins TRBV28 and TRBJ2-7; 10 bases map to TRBD1. The germline V gene has CDR1 MDHEN and CDR2 SYDVKM. V was pared by 6 bases and J by 6 bases, with 5 bases of the junction left unmatched. The CDR3 covers 13 residues. CDR3 sequence: CASRRDRGCEQYF. In nucleotides, the CDR3 is TGTGCCAGCAGACGGGACAGGGGCTGCGAGCAGTACTTC.

The chain carries TRBV11-2 and TRBJ2-2; D uncertain. The germline V and J ends were trimmed by 2 bases and 1 base, with 8 bases remaining between them. Germline lookup yields CDR1 SGHAT and CDR2 FQNNGV. This CDR3 region has 15 residues. The CDR3 bases are TGTGCCAGCAGCTTACGGCCGGAGAACACCGGGGAGCTGTTTTTT. As protein: CASSLRPENTGELFF.

J is TRBJ2-7 and V is TRBV12-3 or TRBV12-4, with D hard to call. The CDR3 consists of 12 residues. V gave up 6 bases and J gave up 9 bases, with 15 bases separating them. The chain's CDR3 is CASSFTKGWQYF. Written as DNA, the CDR3 is TGTGCCAGCAGCTTCACTAAGGGTTGGCAGTACTTC.

A note on this clonotype: Just one base apart from a much larger clone, this may be a read error. The V and J genes are TRBV6-1 and TRBJ2-1; 7 bases map to TRBD2. The germline V gene has CDR1 MNHNS and CDR2 SASEGT. Germline trimming cut 8 bases from V and 0 bases from J; bases unmatched to any gene: 4. The CDR3 runs 14 residues. The CDR3 reads CASRSGPSYNEQFF. Written as DNA, the CDR3 is TGTGCCAGCCGTAGCGGGCCCTCCTACAATGAGCAGTTCTTC.